This TCR beta chain derives from a study of blood T cell repertoires in COVID-19. Here immunoSEQ multiplex PCR was the method, and the copy in TCRdb shows in-frame clones only, minus some. Altogether some 80,000 clones are present, more than 65% being singletons, with the ten largest covering 5% to 6%. Germline assignment: CDR1 KGHSH and CDR2 LQKENI. The CDR3 sequence is 13 residues long. V was cut by 2 bases and J by 5 bases, with 6 bases left in between. The sequencing sample was made of peripheral blood. This sequence was found in a woman older than 75 with active or convalescent COVID-19. The rearrangement joins TRBV18 to TRBJ1-4; D is unresolved. CDR3 nucleotides: TGTGCCAGCTCACCATCACAGAATGAAAAACTGTTTTTT. This sequence encodes CASSPSQNEKLFF.